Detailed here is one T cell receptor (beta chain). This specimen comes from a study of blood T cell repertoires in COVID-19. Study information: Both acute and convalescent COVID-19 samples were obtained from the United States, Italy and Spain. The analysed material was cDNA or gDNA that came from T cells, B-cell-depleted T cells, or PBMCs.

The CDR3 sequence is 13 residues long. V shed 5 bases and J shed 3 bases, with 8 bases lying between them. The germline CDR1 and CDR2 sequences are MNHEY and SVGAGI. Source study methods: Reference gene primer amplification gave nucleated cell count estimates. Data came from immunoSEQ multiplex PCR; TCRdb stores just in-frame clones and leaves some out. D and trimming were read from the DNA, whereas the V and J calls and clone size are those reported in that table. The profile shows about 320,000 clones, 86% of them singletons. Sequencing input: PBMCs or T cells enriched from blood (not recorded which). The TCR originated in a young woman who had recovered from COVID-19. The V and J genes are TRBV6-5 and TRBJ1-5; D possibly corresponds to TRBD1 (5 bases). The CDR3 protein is CASSRGANQPQHF. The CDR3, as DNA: TGTGCCAGCAGTAGGGGCGCCAATCAGCCCCAGCATTTT.